This T cell receptor beta chain was obtained from a study of CD8 T cells in ankylosing spondylitis. Study results and limitations: One TCR beta motif, made up of eight highly homologous variants, appeared characteristic of ankylosing spondylitis blood.

This clonotype was recorded at least ten times. Its antigen is as yet unknown. CDR1 and CDR2 (germline): SGHDT, YYEEEE. The CDR3 spans 14 residues. The trim removed 4 bases at V and 1 base at J, leaving 1 base unmatched. TCRdb reanalysed the 5' RACE reads using MiXCR and keeps one entry per CDR3 protein. The sample holds tens of thousands of distinct CDR3 sequences, approximately 8.9% seen once. Material for sequencing was blood, either unsorted or a sorted T cell fraction (not recorded which). The chain links TRBV5-6 to TRBJ2-1, with 8 bases fitting TRBD1. This TCR came from a male donor with ankylosing spondylitis. CDR3 DNA sequence: TGTGCCAGCAGCAACAGGGGGTCCTACAATGAGCAGTTCTTC. As protein: CASSNRGSYNEQFF.